What follows is one TCR beta chain and its context. Trimming removed 2 bases from V and 0 bases from J, with 14 bases in between. The germline V gene encodes CDR1 MNHNS and CDR2 SASEGT. There are 18 residues in the CDR3. Clones were read by immunoSEQ multiplex PCR, and TCRdb kept only the in-frame ones, dropping some. Of over 130,000 clones listed, around 83% were seen once; the top ten hold 4% to 5%. The data belong to a study of blood T cell repertoires in COVID-19. Turning to the study itself: T cells, B-cell-depleted T cells, or PBMCs provided the cDNA or gDNA that served as material.

The sequence derives from a woman older than 75 with acute or convalescent COVID-19. V and J are TRBV6-1 and TRBJ1-6; D is undetermined. The source material was peripheral blood. The CDR3 reads CASSEKNVRSSYNSPLHF. CDR3 sequence (DNA): TGTGCCAGCAGTGAAAAAAACGTAAGGAGCTCCTATAATTCACCCCTCCACTTT.